This T cell receptor beta chain came from a study of blood T cell repertoires in COVID-19. Looking at the study overall: Acute and convalescent COVID-19 samples came from the United States, Italy and Spain.

The CDR3 sequence is 13 residues long. V lost 5 bases and J lost 13; bases outside the gene matches: 7. Germline loops: CDR1 SSHAT, CDR2 FNYEAQ (reference sequence). Using immunoSEQ multiplex PCR, the repertoire was profiled, and TCRdb retains in-frame clones only, with some absent. The data show 210,000 or so clones, approximately 83% seen once. Material for sequencing was peripheral blood. The chain has TRBV7-7 and TRBJ2-1; 11 bases line up with TRBD2. The source is a woman younger than 45 with COVID-19, enrolled during active disease. The CDR3 DNA reads TGTGCCAGCAGCCAAATTACTAGCGGGAGACAGTTCTTC. Translated: CASSQITSGRQFF.